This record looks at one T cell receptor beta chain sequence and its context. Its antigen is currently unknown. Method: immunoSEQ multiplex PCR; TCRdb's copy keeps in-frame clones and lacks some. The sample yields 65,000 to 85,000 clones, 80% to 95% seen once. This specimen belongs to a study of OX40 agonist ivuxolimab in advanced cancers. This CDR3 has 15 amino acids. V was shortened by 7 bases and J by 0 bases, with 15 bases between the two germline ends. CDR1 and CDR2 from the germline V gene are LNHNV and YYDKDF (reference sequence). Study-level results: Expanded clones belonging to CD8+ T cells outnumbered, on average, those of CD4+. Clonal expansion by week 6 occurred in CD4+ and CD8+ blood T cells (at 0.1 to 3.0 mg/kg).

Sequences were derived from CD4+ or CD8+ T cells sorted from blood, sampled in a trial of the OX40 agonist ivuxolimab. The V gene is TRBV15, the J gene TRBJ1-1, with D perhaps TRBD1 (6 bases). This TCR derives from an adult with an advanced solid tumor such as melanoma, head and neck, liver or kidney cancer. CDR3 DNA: TGTGCCACCAACGCTAACCAGGGGCTGAACACTGAAGCTTTCTTT. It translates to CATNANQGLNTEAFF.